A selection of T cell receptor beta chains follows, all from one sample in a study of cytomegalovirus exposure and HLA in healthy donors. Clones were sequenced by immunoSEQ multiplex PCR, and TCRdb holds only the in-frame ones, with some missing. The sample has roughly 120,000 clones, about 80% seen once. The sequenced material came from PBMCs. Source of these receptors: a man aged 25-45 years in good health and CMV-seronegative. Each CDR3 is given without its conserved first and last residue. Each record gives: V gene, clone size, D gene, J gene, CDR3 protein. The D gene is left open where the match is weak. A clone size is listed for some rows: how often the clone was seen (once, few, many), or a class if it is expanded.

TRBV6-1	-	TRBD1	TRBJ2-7	ASSPDRDPYEQY
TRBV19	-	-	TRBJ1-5	ASSNRDNPNWPQN
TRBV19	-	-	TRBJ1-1	ASSMGWDMNTEAF
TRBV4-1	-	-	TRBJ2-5	ASSLRAGSETQY
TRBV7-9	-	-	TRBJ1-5	ASTTGGGNQPQH
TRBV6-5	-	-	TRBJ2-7	ASSPRGTYEQY
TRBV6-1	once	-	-	ASSVWGSGSEQY
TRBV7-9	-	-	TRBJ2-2	ASSHPRDTGELF
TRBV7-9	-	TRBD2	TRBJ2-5	ASSSLQGGETQY
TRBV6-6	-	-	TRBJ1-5	ASSYGGALWQPQH
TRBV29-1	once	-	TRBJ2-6	SVGGPGANVLT
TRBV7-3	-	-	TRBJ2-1	ASSLTGIVYNEQF
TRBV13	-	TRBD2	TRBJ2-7	ASSLGGLGYEQY
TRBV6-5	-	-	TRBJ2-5	ASTPVGGTQY
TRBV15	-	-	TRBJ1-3	ATSRGGGQIGSGNTIY
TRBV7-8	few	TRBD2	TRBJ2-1	ASSHPGLLQNEQF
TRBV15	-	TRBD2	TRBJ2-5	ATSSDGRVGETQY
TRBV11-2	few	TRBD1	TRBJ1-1	ASSLVGGGVFSTEAF
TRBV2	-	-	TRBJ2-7	ACLALVGESNYEQY
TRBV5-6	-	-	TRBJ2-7	ASSPGGHPYEQY
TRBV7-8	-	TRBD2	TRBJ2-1	ASSRWTRVSEQF
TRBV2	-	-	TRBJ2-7	ASSEANFVIVVEQY
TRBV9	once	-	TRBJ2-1	ASSVARNYNEQF
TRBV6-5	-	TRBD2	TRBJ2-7	ASSSGTKTYEQY
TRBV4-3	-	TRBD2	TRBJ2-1	ASSQDARGGNNEQF